This TCR beta chain came from a study of blood T cell repertoires in COVID-19. As for the study in general: COVID-19 samples, acute and convalescent, were from the United States, Italy and Spain.

Participant reports of clinical history set cohort assignment. Original processing notes: Amplification of reference gene primers provided the estimated nucleated cell counts. Here immunoSEQ multiplex PCR was the method, and the copy in TCRdb shows in-frame clones only, minus some. Clonal size and the V and J genes are those of that table, whereas D and trimming came from the DNA. Of about 120,000 clones detected, less than 90% appear once; the ten largest clones hold approximately 3.5%. The sequence derives from a woman aged 25 to 39 who had recovered from COVID-19. The sequencing input was PBMCs or T cells enriched from blood (not recorded which).

The CDR3 spells CASSLSAGQETQYF. The CDR3 bases are TGTGCCAGCAGCTTATCGGCAGGGCAAGAGACCCAGTACTTC. The chain links TRBV7-9 to TRBJ2-5, with D tentatively TRBD1 (5 bases). The ends were cut back, 2 bases at V and 2 bases at J, with 9 bases in the middle. Germline V gene data show CDR1 as SEHNR and CDR2 as FQNEAQ (reference sequence). CDR3 length: 14 amino acids.